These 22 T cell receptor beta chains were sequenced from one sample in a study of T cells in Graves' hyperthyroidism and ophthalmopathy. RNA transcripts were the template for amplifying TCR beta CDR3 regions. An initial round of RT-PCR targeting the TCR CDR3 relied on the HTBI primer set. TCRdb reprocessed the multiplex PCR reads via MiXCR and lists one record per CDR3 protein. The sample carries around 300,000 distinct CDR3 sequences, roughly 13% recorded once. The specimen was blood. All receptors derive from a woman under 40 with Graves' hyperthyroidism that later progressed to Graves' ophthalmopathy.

Here the CDR3 reads CAISESKGSTQNTEAFF. The CDR3 coding sequence is TGTGCCATCAGTGAGTCGAAGGGGTCGACACAGAACACTGAAGCTTTCTTT. The rearrangement joins TRBV10-3 to TRBJ1-1, with a weak D call TRBD1 (5 bases). The germline V and J ends were trimmed by 0 bases and 1 base, with 15 bases remaining between them. The germline gives CDR1 ENHRY, CDR2 SYGVKD. This CDR3 is built from 17 residues.

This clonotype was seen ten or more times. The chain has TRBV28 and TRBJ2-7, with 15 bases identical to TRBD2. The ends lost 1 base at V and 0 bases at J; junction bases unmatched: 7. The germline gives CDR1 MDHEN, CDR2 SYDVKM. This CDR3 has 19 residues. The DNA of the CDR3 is TGTGCCAGCAGTTTATCCCCGGGACTAGCGGGAGGTCCCTCCTACGAGCAGTACTTC. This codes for CASSLSPGLAGGPSYEQYF.

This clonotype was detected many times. The CDR3 here is CASSTRSRGVDYGYTF. CDR3 bases: TGTGCCAGCAGCACCAGATCGAGGGGGGTCGACTATGGCTACACCTTC. This chain joins TRBV7-2 and TRBJ1-2; a possible D gene is TRBD1 (6 bases). CDR3 length equals 16 residues. CDR1 and CDR2 from the germline V gene are SGHTA and FQGNSA. Trimming removed 5 bases from V and 3 bases from J, with 19 bases in between.

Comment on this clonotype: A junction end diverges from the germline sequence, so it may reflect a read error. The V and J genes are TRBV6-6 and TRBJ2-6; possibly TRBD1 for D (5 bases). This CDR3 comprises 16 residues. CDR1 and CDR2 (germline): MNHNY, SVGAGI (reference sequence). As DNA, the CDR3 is TGTGCCAGCAGTTACTCTTGGGTGTCTGGGGCCAACATCCTGACTTTC. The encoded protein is CASSYSWVSGANILTF.

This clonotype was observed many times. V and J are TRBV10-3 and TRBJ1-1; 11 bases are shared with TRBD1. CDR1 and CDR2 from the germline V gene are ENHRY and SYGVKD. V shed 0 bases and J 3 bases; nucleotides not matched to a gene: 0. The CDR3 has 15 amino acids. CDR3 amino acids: CAISESGQGDTEAFF. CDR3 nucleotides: TGTGCCATCAGTGAGTCGGGACAGGGGGACACTGAAGCTTTCTTT.

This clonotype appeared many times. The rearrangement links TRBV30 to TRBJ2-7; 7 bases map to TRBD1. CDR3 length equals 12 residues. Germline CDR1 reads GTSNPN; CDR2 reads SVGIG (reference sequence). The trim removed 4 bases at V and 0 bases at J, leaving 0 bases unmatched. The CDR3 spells CAWKGASYEQYF. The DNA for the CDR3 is TGTGCCTGGAAGGGGGCCTCCTACGAGCAGTACTTC.

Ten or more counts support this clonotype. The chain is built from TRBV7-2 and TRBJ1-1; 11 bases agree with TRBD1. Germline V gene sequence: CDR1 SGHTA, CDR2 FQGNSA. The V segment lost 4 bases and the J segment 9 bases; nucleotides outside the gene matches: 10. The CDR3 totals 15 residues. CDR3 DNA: TGTGCCAGCAGCTCGGGCGGGACAGGGGGAGGTCAAGCTTTCTTT. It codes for CASSSGGTGGGQAFF.

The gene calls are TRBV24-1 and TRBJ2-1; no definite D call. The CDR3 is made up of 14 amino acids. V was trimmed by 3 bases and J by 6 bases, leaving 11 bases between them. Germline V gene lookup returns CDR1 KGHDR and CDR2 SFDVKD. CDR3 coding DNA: TGTGCCACCAGTGATACACTAAAATCCAATGAGCAGTTCTTC. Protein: CATSDTLKSNEQFF.

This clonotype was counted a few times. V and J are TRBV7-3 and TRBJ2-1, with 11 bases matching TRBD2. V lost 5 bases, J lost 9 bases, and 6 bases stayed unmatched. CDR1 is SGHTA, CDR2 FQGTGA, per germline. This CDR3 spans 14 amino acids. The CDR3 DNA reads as TGTGCCAGCAGCCAAGATGGACTAGCGGGTGAGCAGTTCTTC. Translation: CASSQDGLAGEQFF.

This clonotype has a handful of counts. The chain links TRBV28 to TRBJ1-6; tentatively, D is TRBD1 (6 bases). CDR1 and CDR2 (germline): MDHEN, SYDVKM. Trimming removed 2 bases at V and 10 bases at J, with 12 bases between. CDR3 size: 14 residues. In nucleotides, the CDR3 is TGTGCCAGCAGTTTACCAGGGGTAAAATCACCCCTCCACTTT. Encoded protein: CASSLPGVKSPLHF.

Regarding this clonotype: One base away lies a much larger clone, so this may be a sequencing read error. For the CDR3, the DNA is TGTACCAGCAGTTATGTCAGGGGAGAGACCCAGTACTTC. Amino acid sequence: CTSSYVRGETQYF. The V call is TRBV27, the J call TRBJ2-5; the D gene is possibly TRBD1 (6 bases). Germline assignment: CDR1 MNHEY and CDR2 SMNVEV (reference sequence). CDR3 length: 13 amino acids.

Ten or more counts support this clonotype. The CDR3 coding sequence is TGTGCCAGCAGCTTATTTCGACAGGGTACTACCGGGGAGCTGTTTTTT. This sequence encodes CASSLFRQGTTGELFF. The chain is built from TRBV7-2 and TRBJ2-2; the match to TRBD1 covers 7 bases. Looked up from germline, CDR1 is SGHTA and CDR2 is FQGNSA. V shed 2 bases, J shed 5 bases, and the junction held 8 bases outside the gene matches. This CDR3 contains 16 residues.

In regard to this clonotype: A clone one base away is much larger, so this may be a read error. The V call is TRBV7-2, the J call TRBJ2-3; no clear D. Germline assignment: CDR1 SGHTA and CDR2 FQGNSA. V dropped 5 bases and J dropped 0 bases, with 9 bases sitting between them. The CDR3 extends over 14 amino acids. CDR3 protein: CASSLVKSTDTQYF. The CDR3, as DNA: TGTGCCAGCAGCCTTGTCAAAAGCACAGATACGCAGTATTTT.

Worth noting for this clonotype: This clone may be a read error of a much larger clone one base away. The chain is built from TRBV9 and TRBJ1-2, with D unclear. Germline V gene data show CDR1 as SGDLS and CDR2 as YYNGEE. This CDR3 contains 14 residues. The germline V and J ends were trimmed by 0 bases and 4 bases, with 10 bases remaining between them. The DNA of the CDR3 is TGTGCCAGCAGCGTAGAGGGAGAGCCCTATGGCTACACCTTC. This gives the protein CASSVEGEPYGYTF.

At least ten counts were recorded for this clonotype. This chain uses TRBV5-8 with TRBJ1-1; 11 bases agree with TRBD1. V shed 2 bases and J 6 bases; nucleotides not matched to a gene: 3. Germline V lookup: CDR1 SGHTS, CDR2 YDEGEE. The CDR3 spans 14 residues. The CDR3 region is CASSFGTGGAEAFF. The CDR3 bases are TGTGCCAGCAGCTTCGGGACAGGGGGTGCTGAAGCTTTCTTT.

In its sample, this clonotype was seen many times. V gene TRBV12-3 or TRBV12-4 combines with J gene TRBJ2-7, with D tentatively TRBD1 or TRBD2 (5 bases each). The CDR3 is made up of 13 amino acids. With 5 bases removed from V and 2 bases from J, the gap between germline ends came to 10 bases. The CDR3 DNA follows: TGTGCCAGCAGTCAACGGGACGCCTACGAGCAGTACTTC. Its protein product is CASSQRDAYEQYF.

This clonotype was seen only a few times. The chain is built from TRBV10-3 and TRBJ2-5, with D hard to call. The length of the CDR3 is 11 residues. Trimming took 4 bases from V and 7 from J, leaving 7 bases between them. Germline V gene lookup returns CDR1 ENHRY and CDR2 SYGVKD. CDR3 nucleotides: TGTGCCATCAGTGTTGAGACGACCCAGTACTTC. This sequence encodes CAISVETTQYF.

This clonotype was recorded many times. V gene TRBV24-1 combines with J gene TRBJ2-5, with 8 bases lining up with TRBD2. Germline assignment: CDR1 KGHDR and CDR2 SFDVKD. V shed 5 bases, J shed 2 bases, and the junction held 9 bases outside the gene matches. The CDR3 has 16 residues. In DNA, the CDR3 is TGTGCCACCAGTGGCCCCGATAGCGGGGAACAAGAGACCCAGTACTTC. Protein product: CATSGPDSGEQETQYF.

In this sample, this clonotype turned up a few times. The CDR3 region is CASSSGGGPYEQYF. The CDR3 DNA follows: TGTGCCAGTAGTTCAGGAGGAGGACCCTACGAGCAGTACTTC. This rearrangement joins TRBV19 to TRBJ2-7; D is possibly TRBD2 (5 bases). The CDR3 extends over 14 amino acids. The germline V and J ends were trimmed by 5 bases and 2 bases, with 13 bases remaining between them. Germline-derived CDR1 and CDR2 are LNHDA and SQIVND (reference sequence).

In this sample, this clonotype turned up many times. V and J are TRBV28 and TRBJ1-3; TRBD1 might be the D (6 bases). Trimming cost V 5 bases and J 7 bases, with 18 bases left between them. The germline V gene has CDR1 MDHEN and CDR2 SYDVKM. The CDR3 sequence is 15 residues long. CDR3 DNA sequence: TGTGCCAGCAGTCCCCGAGGGGGGGCGCGGAACACCATATATTTT. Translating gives CASSPRGGARNTIYF.

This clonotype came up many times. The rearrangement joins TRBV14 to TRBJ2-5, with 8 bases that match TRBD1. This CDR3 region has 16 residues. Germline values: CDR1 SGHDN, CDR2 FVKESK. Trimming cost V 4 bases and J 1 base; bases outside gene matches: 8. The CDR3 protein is CASSLDRGVLQETQYF. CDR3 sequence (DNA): TGTGCCAGCAGCCTCGACAGGGGAGTACTCCAAGAGACCCAGTACTTC.

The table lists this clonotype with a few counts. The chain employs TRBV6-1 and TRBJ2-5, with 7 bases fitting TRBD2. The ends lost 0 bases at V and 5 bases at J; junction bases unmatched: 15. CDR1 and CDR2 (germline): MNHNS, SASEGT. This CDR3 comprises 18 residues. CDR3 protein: CASSEASGGSDFRETQYF. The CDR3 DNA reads TGTGCCAGCAGTGAAGCGTCGGGCGGGAGTGATTTTCGGGAGACCCAGTACTTC.